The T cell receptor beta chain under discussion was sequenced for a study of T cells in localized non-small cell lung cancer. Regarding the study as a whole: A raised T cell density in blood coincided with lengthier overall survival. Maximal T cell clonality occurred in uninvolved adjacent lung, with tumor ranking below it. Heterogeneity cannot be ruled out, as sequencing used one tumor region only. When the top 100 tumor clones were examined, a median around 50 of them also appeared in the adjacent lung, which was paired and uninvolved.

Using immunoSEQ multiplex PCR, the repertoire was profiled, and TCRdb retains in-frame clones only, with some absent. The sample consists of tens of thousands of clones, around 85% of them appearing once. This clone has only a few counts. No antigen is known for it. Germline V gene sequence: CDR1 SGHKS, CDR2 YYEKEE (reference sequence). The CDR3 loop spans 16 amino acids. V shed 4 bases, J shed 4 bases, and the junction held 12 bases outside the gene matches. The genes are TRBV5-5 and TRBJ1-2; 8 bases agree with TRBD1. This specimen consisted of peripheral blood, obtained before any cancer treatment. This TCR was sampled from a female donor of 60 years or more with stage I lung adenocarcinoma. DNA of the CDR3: TGTGCCAGCAGCACGACAGGGGTTTTGGAAGGCTATGGCTACACCTTC. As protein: CASSTTGVLEGYGYTF.